The 11 T cell receptor beta chains in this list originate from one sample, sequenced in a study of T cells in Graves' hyperthyroidism and ophthalmopathy. Template material for amplifying TCR beta CDR3 regions consisted of RNA transcripts. An initial round of RT-PCR targeting the TCR CDR3 relied on the HTBI primer set. TCRdb processed the multiplex PCR reads anew with MiXCR; each CDR3 protein has one entry. Found here are around 440,000 distinct CDR3 sequences, roughly 14% of them singletons; the top ten hold over 7.5%. The sample consisted of blood. These receptor sequences come from a young woman with Graves' hyperthyroidism.

This clonotype has only a few counts. CDR3 amino acids: CASTHPGGGNYGYTF. CDR3 sequence (DNA): TGTGCCAGCACTCACCCGGGGGGGGGCAACTATGGCTACACCTTC. This chain connects TRBV6-1 to TRBJ1-2; D is possibly TRBD1 (6 bases). V dropped 7 bases and J dropped 2 bases, with 17 bases sitting between them. The CDR3 sequence is 15 residues long. The germline gives CDR1 MNHNS, CDR2 SASEGT.

In its sample, this clonotype was seen many times. CDR3 in DNA: TGTGCCAGCAGCAAGAACCGGGACCCCACCGGGGAGCTGTTTTTT. Its translation: CASSKNRDPTGELFF. This chain links TRBV3-1 with TRBJ2-2; either TRBD1 or TRBD2 may supply D (5 bases each). The CDR3 totals 15 residues. Trimming took 5 bases from V and 4 from J, leaving 14 bases between them. Germline loops: CDR1 LGHDT, CDR2 YNNKEL (reference sequence).

This clonotype was detected many times. The rearrangement joins TRBV5-8 to TRBJ2-1, with D unresolved. The ends were cut back, 4 bases at V and 0 bases at J, with 14 bases in the middle. The germline gives CDR1 SGHTS, CDR2 YDEGEE. This CDR3 spans 16 amino acids. The DNA of the CDR3 is TGTGCCAGCAGCCGGTTTTCCCTAAGCTCCTACAATGAGCAGTTCTTC. Its protein is CASSRFSLSSYNEQFF.

This clonotype was seen repeatedly, ten times or more. The rearrangement links TRBV5-1 to TRBJ2-7; possibly TRBD1 or TRBD2 for D (5 bases each). The germline CDR1 and CDR2 sequences are SGHRS and YFSETQ. V was trimmed by 0 bases and J by 3 bases, leaving 10 bases between them. The CDR3 extends over 14 amino acids. The CDR3 DNA sequence: TGCGCCAGCAGCTTGGAAGGGACCCACTACGAGCAGTACTTC. It encodes CASSLEGTHYEQYF.

This clonotype was counted a few times. This chain uses TRBV19 with TRBJ1-1; D not resolved. With 3 bases removed from V and 1 base from J, the gap between germline ends came to 12 bases. The CDR3 length is 15 residues. Germline V gives CDR1 LNHDA, CDR2 SQIVND (reference sequence). CDR3 bases: TGTGCCAGTAGTATCGGCGGTCGGCGGAACACTGAAGCTTTCTTT. Its translation: CASSIGGRRNTEAFF.

This clonotype appeared many times. The rearrangement links TRBV7-9 to TRBJ1-2; a possible D gene is TRBD1 (6 bases). Germline assignment: CDR1 SEHNR and CDR2 FQNEAQ (reference sequence). The germline V and J ends were trimmed by 0 bases and 5 bases, with 10 bases remaining between them. The length of the CDR3 is 14 residues. The CDR3 DNA reads TGTGCCAGCAGCTTAGCCACAGGGTGGTATGGCTACACCTTC. It translates to CASSLATGWYGYTF.

This clonotype was counted between two and nine times. This rearrangement joins TRBV7-8 to TRBJ1-5; D unclear. The CDR3 consists of 16 residues. The V gene lost 5 bases and the J gene lost 4 bases, with 18 bases spanning the gap. The V gene's germline CDR1 is SGHVS and CDR2 FQNEAQ. CDR3 bases: TGTGCCAGCAGCCCCGGGCGTTGTGCACGGAATCAGCCCCAGCATTTT. This gives the protein CASSPGRCARNQPQHF.

In this sample, this clonotype turned up many times. V usage is TRBV3-1 and J usage is TRBJ2-7, with 11 bases fitting TRBD1. CDR1 is LGHDT and CDR2 is YNNKEL in the germline V gene (reference sequence). The CDR3 totals 16 residues. With V trimmed by 4 bases and J by 3 bases, 8 bases remained unmatched. CDR3 DNA: TGTGCCAGCAGCCCCGCCGGGACAGGGGGGATCTACGAGCAGTACTTC. It translates to CASSPAGTGGIYEQYF.

The CDR3 coding sequence is TGCGCCAGCAGCCCCACGGGACAGGGCTATTCACCCCTCCACTTT. It specifies CASSPTGQGYSPLHF. V and J are TRBV5-1 and TRBJ1-6; 9 bases align to TRBD1. Looked up from germline, CDR1 is SGHRS and CDR2 is YFSETQ. This CDR3 is 15 amino acids long. J gave up 8 bases and V 4 bases, and 7 bases lay outside the gene matches.

V usage is TRBV13 and J usage is TRBJ2-7, with D possibly being TRBD2 (5 bases). The CDR3 length is 14 residues. The germline V gene encodes CDR1 PRHDT and CDR2 FYEKMQ (reference sequence). The V and J ends lost 7 bases and 0 bases respectively, with 13 bases between them. CDR3 nucleotides: TGTGCCAGCACCTCAGGCACTAGCTCCTACGAGCAGTACTTC. Protein sequence: CASTSGTSSYEQYF.

This sequence joins TRBV4-2 and TRBJ2-2; tentatively, D is TRBD2 (5 bases). The CDR3 sequence is 17 residues long. The germline V gene encodes CDR1 LGHNA and CDR2 YNFKEQ. Trimming took off 0 bases at V and 3 bases at J, with 14 bases between the two ends. The chain's CDR3 is CASSQELASFDTGELFF. The CDR3 bases are TGTGCCAGCAGCCAAGAGCTAGCCAGCTTTGACACCGGGGAGCTGTTTTTT.